What follows are 8 T cell receptor beta chains derived from one specimen sequenced in a study of blood T cell repertoires in COVID-19. Here immunoSEQ multiplex PCR was the method, and the copy in TCRdb shows in-frame clones only, minus some. The sample holds around 340,000 clones, roughly 89% seen once. Sequenced material: peripheral blood. Receptors were obtained from a woman aged 60 to 75 with COVID-19, enrolled during active disease.

The rearrangement uses TRBV11-2 and TRBJ2-3; 10 nucleotides match TRBD1. Germline CDR1 and CDR2: SGHAT and FQNNGV. J was trimmed by 4 bases and V by 7 bases; bases with no gene match: 8. The CDR3 covers 15 residues. The CDR3 protein is CASTADRGRADTQYF. The CDR3, as DNA: TGTGCCAGCACCGCCGACAGGGGGCGCGCAGATACGCAGTATTTT.

The chain is built from TRBV10-3 and TRBJ1-1; D perhaps matches TRBD1 (6 bases). V was cut by 2 bases and J by 0 bases, with 10 bases left in between. Germline V gives CDR1 ENHRY, CDR2 SYGVKD. The CDR3 covers 15 residues. Here the CDR3 DNA reads TGTGCCATCAGTGAGCGCGGGGGCATGAACACTGAAGCTTTCTTT. Its translation is CAISERGGMNTEAFF.

The CDR3 region has the DNA TGTGCCAGCAGCTTGGACGGAGGGCCTGAAGCTTTCTTT. It codes for CASSLDGGPEAFF. The chain couples TRBV7-9 to TRBJ1-1; D gene unclear. The CDR3 is 13 residues long. V lost 3 bases and J lost 6, with 11 bases in between. Germline assignment: CDR1 SEHNR and CDR2 FQNEAQ (reference sequence).

The V gene is TRBV5-4, the J gene TRBJ2-3, with 9 bases aligning to TRBD2. The CDR3 has 17 amino acids. Losses at the gene ends were 2 bases for V and 1 base for J; bases not matched to a gene: 8. Germline V gene lookup returns CDR1 SGHNT and CDR2 YYREEE (reference sequence). The CDR3 nucleotides read TGTGCCAGCAGCTTAGGGAATCGCGGGGGGGGCACAGATACGCAGTATTTT. The encoded protein is CASSLGNRGGGTDTQYF. Together with reference TRBV5-4 and TRBJ2-3, the CDR3 gives the full variable domain: ETGVTQSPTHLIKTRGQQVTLRCSSQSGHNTVSWYQQALGQGPQFIFQYYREEENGRGNFPPRFSGLQFPNYSSELNVNALELDDSALYLCASSLGNRGGGTDTQYFGPGTRLTVL.

V and J are TRBV5-1 and TRBJ1-5, with D unclear. The CDR3 contains 15 residues. Trimming removed 2 bases from V and 2 bases from J, with 11 bases in between. Germline CDR1 SGHRS, CDR2 YFSETQ. The CDR3 sequence: CASSFTAGGNQPQHF. The CDR3 region has the DNA TGCGCCAGCAGCTTTACTGCAGGTGGCAATCAGCCCCAGCATTTT.

The J gene is TRBJ1-5, the V gene TRBV6-2 or TRBV6-3; D might be TRBD1 (6 bases). V was clipped by 6 bases and J by 4 bases, with 13 bases between them. Germline V CDR1 and CDR2: MNHEY, SVGEGT. The CDR3 loop spans 14 amino acids. CDR3 residues: CASSDTQGNQPQHF. The CDR3 DNA sequence: TGTGCCAGCAGCGACACACAGGGAAATCAGCCCCAGCATTTT.

This chain connects TRBV2 to TRBJ1-1; 8 nucleotides align to TRBD1. CDR1 is SNHLY and CDR2 is FYNNEI in the germline V gene. CDR3 size: 13 residues. Trimming at V came to 3 bases and at J to 11 bases, leaving 8 bases not matched to a gene. The CDR3 sequence: CASSELRQGRAFF. CDR3 DNA sequence: TGTGCCAGCAGTGAGCTAAGACAGGGGAGGGCTTTCTTT.

The V and J genes are TRBV19 and TRBJ1-2, with D possibly matching TRBD1 (5 bases). Looked up from germline, CDR1 is LNHDA and CDR2 is SQIVND (reference sequence). Between the trimmed V and J ends, which lost 3 bases and 0 bases, there was a span of 11 bases. The CDR3 covers 15 residues. The CDR3 reads CASSITAGSNYGYTF. CDR3 DNA: TGTGCCAGTAGTATTACGGCAGGGTCTAACTATGGCTACACCTTC. Using reference TRBV19 and TRBJ1-2 for the parts outside the CDR3, the full variable domain is DGGITQSPKYLFRKEGQNVTLSCEQNLNHDAMYWYRQDPGQGLRLIYYSQIVNDFQKGDIAEGYSVSREKKESFPLTVTSAQKNPTAFYLCASSITAGSNYGYTFGSGTRLTVV.